The 23 T cell receptor beta chains listed next were all sequenced from one sample in a study of blood T cell repertoires in COVID-19. Here immunoSEQ multiplex PCR was the method, and the copy in TCRdb shows in-frame clones only, minus some. The sample has 150,000 to 200,000 clones, 70% to 85% seen once. The sample consisted of peripheral blood. These receptors were taken from a woman in her forties with COVID-19, enrolled during active disease.

The genes are TRBV30 and TRBJ2-5; 10 nucleotides align to TRBD2. The ends lost 4 bases at V and 1 base at J; junction bases unmatched: 12. This CDR3 has 17 amino acids. Germline assignment: CDR1 GTSNPN and CDR2 SVGIG (reference sequence). CDR3 coding DNA: TGTGCCTGGACGGGTGGGTCTAGCGGGGGTCCCCAAGAGACCCAGTACTTC. Its translation: CAWTGGSSGGPQETQYF.

This rearrangement joins TRBV6-6 to TRBJ2-5; D might be TRBD1 (6 bases). Trimming removed 6 bases at V and 3 bases at J, with 11 bases between. The CDR3 is 13 amino acids. Per germline, CDR1 MNHNY and CDR2 SVGAGI (reference sequence). This chain's CDR3 is CASSPGAKETQYF. The CDR3 coding sequence is TGTGCCAGCAGCCCAGGGGCTAAAGAGACCCAGTACTTC.

This clone was found once. This rearrangement joins TRBV2 to TRBJ1-1, with D possibly matching TRBD1 (6 bases). Germline CDR1 reads SNHLY; CDR2 reads FYNNEI. V lost 7 bases, J lost 4 bases, and 16 bases lay in between. There are 14 residues in the CDR3. In DNA, the CDR3 is TGTGCCAGCAAAGGGGGATCAGGGGTCACTGAAGCTTTCTTT. It encodes CASKGGSGVTEAFF. The whole variable domain, filled in from reference TRBV2 and TRBJ1-1, reads EPEVTQTPSHQVTQMGQEVILRCVPISNHLYFYWYRQILGQKVEFLVSFYNNEISEKSEIFDDQFSVERPDGSNFTLKIRSTKLEDSAMYFCASKGGSGVTEAFFGQGTRLTVV.

The J gene is TRBJ2-1, the V gene TRBV3-1 (or the pseudogene TRBV3-2); 9 positions match TRBD1. V was pared by 4 bases and J by 2 bases, with 9 bases of the junction left unmatched. The germline V gene has CDR1 LGHDT and CDR2 YNNKEL (reference sequence). This CDR3 is built from 17 residues. CDR3 coding DNA: TGTGCCAGCAGCCGTCGACCGGGACAGGGCCCCTACAATGAGCAGTTCTTC. This codes for CASSRRPGQGPYNEQFF.

The J gene is TRBJ2-2, the V gene TRBV2; D is ambiguous. There are 19 residues in the CDR3. Germline V gene lookup returns CDR1 SNHLY and CDR2 FYNNEI. With 3 bases removed from V and 1 base from J, the gap between germline ends came to 21 bases. For the CDR3, the DNA is TGTGCCAGCAGTGATCCCACCACAGCCATAACTTTGAACACCGGGGAGCTGTTTTTT. Translation gives CASSDPTTAITLNTGELFF.

The chain's CDR3 is CASSQGVGGARETQYF. As DNA, the CDR3 is TGTGCCAGCAGCCAAGGAGTTGGAGGGGCCCGCGAGACCCAGTACTTC. The genes are TRBV14 and TRBJ2-5; TRBD2 might be the D (6 bases). This CDR3 spans 16 amino acids. Germline CDR1 is SGHDN and CDR2 is FVKESK. V shed 1 base and J shed 5 bases, with 17 bases lying between them.

The chain combines TRBV2 with TRBJ1-6; tentative D call: TRBD1 (5 bases). V lost 3 bases, J lost 6 bases, and 6 bases lay in between. The CDR3 totals 13 residues. The V gene's germline CDR1 is SNHLY and CDR2 FYNNEI. The CDR3 region is CASSEGLNSPLHF. In nucleotides, the CDR3 is TGTGCCAGCAGTGAGGGACTTAATTCACCCCTCCACTTT. The entire variable domain, with the rest obtained from reference TRBV2 and TRBJ1-6, is as follows: EPEVTQTPSHQVTQMGQEVILRCVPISNHLYFYWYRQILGQKVEFLVSFYNNEISEKSEIFDDQFSVERPDGSNFTLKIRSTKLEDSAMYFCASSEGLNSPLHFGNGTRLTVT.

This clone was counted at least ten times. The rearrangement uses TRBV29-1 and TRBJ2-3, with TRBD2 as a possible D gene (5 bases). In germline, CDR1 is SQVTM, CDR2 ANQGSEA. The CDR3 extends over 11 amino acids. Trimming pared 6 bases from V and 5 bases from J, leaving 9 bases between. Here the CDR3 DNA reads TGCAGCGTCCGAAGCGGAGATACGCAGTATTTT. Its translation: CSVRSGDTQYF.

The chain combines TRBV7-9 with TRBJ2-1; D uncertain. CDR3 size: 15 residues. The ends were cut back, 0 bases at V and 2 bases at J, with 8 bases in the middle. CDR1 is SEHNR and CDR2 is FQNEAQ in the germline V gene (reference sequence). In DNA form, the CDR3 reads TGTGCCAGCAGCTTAGCCCTGGGCCCCTACAATGAGCAGTTCTTC. Translated, it gives CASSLALGPYNEQFF.

The chain combines TRBV4-1 with TRBJ2-3; D unclear. V lost 0 bases, J lost 3 bases, and 10 bases lay in between. CDR1 is MGHRA, CDR2 YSYEKL, per germline. The CDR3 is 15 residues long. This CDR3 is CASSQDGRSTDTQYF. CDR3 bases: TGCGCCAGCAGCCAAGATGGCAGGTCGACAGATACGCAGTATTTT.

The chain has TRBV7-9 and TRBJ2-7; 8 nucleotides align to TRBD2. This CDR3 spans 14 amino acids. Losses at the gene ends were 6 bases for V and 0 bases for J; bases not matched to a gene: 4. Germline lookup yields CDR1 SEHNR and CDR2 FQNEAQ (reference sequence). The CDR3 reads CASRPGTSSYEQYF. The CDR3, as DNA: TGTGCCAGCAGACCCGGGACTAGCTCCTACGAGCAGTACTTC.

This chain connects TRBV11-1 to TRBJ2-1, with TRBD2 identical over 9 bases. The V segment lost 4 bases and the J segment 15 bases; nucleotides outside the gene matches: 16. The CDR3 has 15 residues. Per the germline V gene, CDR1 is SGHAT and CDR2 is FQDESV (reference sequence). Here the CDR3 reads CASSSSGTATQGPFF. The CDR3 DNA sequence: TGTGCCAGCAGCTCTAGCGGGACGGCAACCCAAGGCCCGTTCTTC.

This sequence joins TRBV28 and TRBJ1-3, with D perhaps TRBD1 (6 bases). The germline CDR1 and CDR2 sequences are MDHEN and SYDVKM. V was pared by 0 bases and J by 0 bases, with 15 bases between. The CDR3 has 18 residues. The CDR3, as DNA: TGTGCCAGCAGTTTATGGGGAAGAGGACAGAACTCTGGAAACACCATATATTTT. As protein: CASSLWGRGQNSGNTIYF.

The chain has TRBV3-1 (or the pseudogene TRBV3-2) and TRBJ1-4; 8 nucleotides match TRBD1. The CDR3 runs to 13 residues. V shed 5 bases and J 7 bases; nucleotides not matched to a gene: 3. Germline lookup yields CDR1 LGHDT and CDR2 YNNKEL (reference sequence). The CDR3 is CASSYGQGEKLFF. In nucleotides, the CDR3 is TGTGCCAGCAGCTACGGACAGGGTGAAAAACTGTTTTTT.

V gene TRBV19 combines with J gene TRBJ1-1; a possible D gene is TRBD1 (5 bases). The CDR3 is made up of 12 amino acids. Germline V CDR1 and CDR2: LNHDA, SQIVND (reference sequence). Trimming took 8 bases from V and 6 from J, leaving 13 bases between them. The CDR3 spells CASSGFSAEAFF. CDR3 nucleotides: TGTGCCAGTTCAGGGTTTTCGGCTGAAGCTTTCTTT.

V usage is TRBV7-9 and J usage is TRBJ1-1; weak D call: TRBD1 (6 bases). The V and J ends lost 0 bases and 6 bases respectively, with 20 bases between them. Germline CDR1 SEHNR, CDR2 FQNEAQ (reference sequence). The CDR3 sequence is 17 residues long. The CDR3 reads CASSLAGGGVNSAEAFF. CDR3 DNA sequence: TGTGCCAGCAGCTTAGCTGGAGGGGGGGTTAATTCGGCTGAAGCTTTCTTT.

This chain connects TRBV6-6 to TRBJ2-7; 7 nucleotides agree with TRBD1. The CDR3 spans 16 residues. In germline, CDR1 is MNHNY, CDR2 SVGAGI (reference sequence). J was trimmed by 2 bases and V by 8 bases; bases with no gene match: 15. CDR3 DNA: TGTGCCAGCGGCGACAGGGCGTTTCTCCCTCCCTACGAGCAGTACTTC. The encoded protein is CASGDRAFLPPYEQYF.

This clone was detected once. The V call is TRBV29-1, the J call TRBJ2-1; 7 nucleotides align to TRBD2. CDR1 and CDR2 from the germline V gene are SQVTM and ANQGSEA. The CDR3 is 17 amino acids. J gave up 0 bases and V 1 base, and 9 bases lay outside the gene matches. CDR3 in amino acids: CSVEAGLAELSYNEQFF. CDR3 in DNA: TGCAGCGTTGAAGCGGGTCTAGCGGAGCTCTCCTACAATGAGCAGTTCTTC.

This chain connects TRBV21-1 to TRBJ2-2; TRBD2, as called in the table, went unchecked against the DNA. TRBV21-1 is reported as a pseudogene. The CDR3 covers 19 residues. The CDR3 loop reads CASSLEEIAGVFGTGELFF. The DNA of the CDR3 is TGTGCCAGCAGCCTTGAAGAGATAGCGGGAGTTTTCGGCACCGGGGAGCTGTTTTTT.

The genes are TRBV6-1 and TRBJ1-5; no reliable D call. V shed 3 bases and J shed 1 base, with 4 bases lying between them. Germline assignment: CDR1 MNHNS and CDR2 SASEGT. The CDR3 runs 13 residues. The CDR3 sequence is CASSDRSNQPQHF. In nucleotides, the CDR3 is TGTGCCAGCAGTGACAGAAGCAATCAGCCCCAGCATTTT.

V is TRBV28 and J is TRBJ1-4; 8 nucleotides match TRBD1. After removal of 6 bases from V and 7 bases from J, the junction contained 7 bases not matched to a gene. Germline CDR1 and CDR2: MDHEN and SYDVKM. This CDR3 has 14 residues. The CDR3 DNA reads as TGTGCCAGCAGATCAGGACAGGGAGGTGAAAAACTGTTTTTT. Its protein is CASRSGQGGEKLFF.

The gene calls are TRBV7-9 and TRBJ2-7; 11 bases agree with TRBD2. V lost 5 bases to trimming and J lost 2 bases; unmatched junction nucleotides: 8. Germline values: CDR1 SEHNR, CDR2 FQNEAQ (reference sequence). The CDR3 consists of 16 residues. The CDR3 DNA reads TGTGCCAGCAGCCATGGGACGACTAGCGGGACCTACGAGCAGTACGTC. It specifies CASSHGTTSGTYEQYV.

The chain uses TRBV5-4 and TRBJ2-3, with 7 nucleotides matching TRBD2. V shed 4 bases and J 5 bases; nucleotides not matched to a gene: 10. Germline V gene data show CDR1 as SGHNT and CDR2 as YYREEE (reference sequence). The CDR3 runs to 15 residues. CDR3 region: CASSTPTSSKDTQYF. The CDR3 DNA sequence: TGTGCCAGCAGCACCCCGACTAGCAGTAAAGATACGCAGTATTTT. The full variable domain, in which reference TRBV5-4 and TRBJ2-3 provide the parts outside the CDR3, is ETGVTQSPTHLIKTRGQQVTLRCSSQSGHNTVSWYQQALGQGPQFIFQYYREEENGRGNFPPRFSGLQFPNYSSELNVNALELDDSALYLCASSTPTSSKDTQYFGPGTRLTVL.